Sequencing of this TCR beta chain was carried out in a study of T cell responses to AZD1222 COVID-19 vaccine. Study at large: Analysis merged second doses at about 4 or about 12 weeks. Whole-study findings and limits: Only a handful of AZD1222 recipients, six or seven in all, had baseline seropositivity. Spike-specific TCR breadth and depth both grew after two AZD1222 doses.

This table comes from immunoSEQ multiplex PCR, and its TCRdb copy is limited to in-frame clones, with some not included. In the table there are fewer than 130,000 clones, 70% to 90% of which are singletons. About this clone: Its cognate antigen is unknown.

V was clipped by 2 bases and J by 3 bases; unmatched bases: 9. CDR1 LNHNV and CDR2 YYDKDF come from the germline V gene (reference sequence). This CDR3 is 17 amino acids long. The source was peripheral blood, collected on day 0 of AZD1222 vaccination. This sequence was found in an adult in good health. The genes are TRBV15 and TRBJ1-5; 8 nucleotides match TRBD1. CDR3 sequence (DNA): TGTGCCACCAGCAGACCAGGGACAGGACACTACAATCAGCCCCAGCATTTT. Its protein product is CATSRPGTGHYNQPQHF.